This TCR beta chain was sequenced during a study of cytomegalovirus exposure and HLA in healthy donors. Study background: Unique TCRs from HLA-typed donors, 80 million to 100 million of them, were held in an early data release. General study findings and limits: Later analysis suggested links between common viral pathogens and several top significant clusters. CMV antigen specificity was confirmed in vitro for three CMV-associated chains.

Comment on this clone: The antigen is unknown.

The study ran its PCR with 60 Vbeta and 13 Jbeta primers. Profiled with immunoSEQ multiplex PCR; TCRdb holds only in-frame clones, not every one. This table has around 280,000 clones, over 85% appearing once. This CDR3 contains 16 residues. CDR1 and CDR2 (germline): SGHVS, FNYEAQ. V dropped 4 bases and J dropped 2; count of bases not matched to a gene: 4. The sequencing sample was made of PBMCs. The chain recombines TRBV7-6 with TRBJ2-5; 13 bases map to TRBD2. The clonotype was recovered from a woman aged 18-29 years in good health and CMV-seronegative. Here the CDR3 DNA reads TGTGCCAGCAGCTCGGGACTAGCGGGGAGACAAGAGACCCAGTACTTC. This codes for CASSSGLAGRQETQYF.